This entry lists 28 T cell receptor beta chains sequenced from one sample in a study of CD8 T cells in Susac syndrome. Reverse transcription used roughly 0.45 to 1 ug RNA and random hexamers. Each CDR3 protein gets one entry after TCRdb re-called the immunoSEQ multiplex PCR reads with MiXCR. This table has under 200,000 distinct CDR3 sequences, more than 90% appearing once. The sample consisted of CD4+ T cells from PBMCs. These receptors all stem from a human donor in good health.

V usage is TRBV5-4 and J usage is TRBJ1-6; D is perhaps TRBD1 (6 bases). V lost 3 bases and J lost 7, with 14 bases in between. The CDR3 is made up of 15 amino acids. CDR1 and CDR2 from the germline V gene are SGHNT and YYREEE (reference sequence). In nucleotides, the CDR3 is TGTGCCAGCAGCTCGACGAGGGGGGCGAATTCACCCCTCCACTTT. Its protein is CASSSTRGANSPLHF.

The rearrangement uses TRBV29-1 and TRBJ2-2; weak D call: TRBD2 (6 bases). There are 15 residues in the CDR3. CDR1 is SQVTM and CDR2 is ANQGSEA in the germline V gene. The chain's CDR3 is CSVRGTPRNTGELFF. The CDR3 DNA is TGCAGTGTTCGGGGGACCCCAAGAAACACCGGGGAGCTGTTTTTT.

This chain connects TRBV18 to TRBJ1-2; 12 bases are a match to TRBD1. This CDR3 region has 14 residues. The germline gives CDR1 KGHSH, CDR2 LQKENI. The trim removed 3 bases at V and 6 bases at J, leaving 2 bases unmatched. This CDR3 is CASSPGTGGDGYTF. Here the CDR3 DNA reads TGTGCCAGCTCACCCGGGACAGGGGGCGATGGCTACACCTTC.

V usage is TRBV7-2 and J usage is TRBJ1-6; the D is unclear. This CDR3 region has 14 residues. Germline lookup yields CDR1 SGHTA and CDR2 FQGNSA. The V end lost 4 bases, the J end lost 6 bases, and 10 bases lay between the germline ends. The CDR3 coding sequence is TGTGCCAGCAGCTCATCGACCCTTAATTCACCCCTCCACTTT. This translates into CASSSSTLNSPLHF.

The chain employs TRBV29-1 and TRBJ1-1; no clear D gene. CDR3 length equals 14 residues. Trimming left V 6 bases short and J 0 bases short, with 14 bases between. Germline V gene sequence: CDR1 SQVTM, CDR2 ANQGSEA. The CDR3 nucleotides read TGCAGCGTCGACCACGGTTCTATGAACACTGAAGCTTTCTTT. Its protein is CSVDHGSMNTEAFF.

This clonotype was seen once. This chain's CDR3 is CASSPPGAGAEAFF. DNA for the CDR3: TGTGCCAGCAGCCCCCCGGGGGCGGGGGCTGAAGCTTTCTTT. The chain has TRBV3-1 and TRBJ1-1; the D gene is possibly TRBD1 (6 bases). The CDR3 is 14 amino acids. Germline V CDR1 and CDR2: LGHDT, YNNKEL (reference sequence). Trimming removed 4 bases at V and 6 bases at J, with 15 bases between.

This CDR3 reads CASSSGTRDNSPLHF. The DNA for the CDR3 is TGTGCCAGCAGCTCCGGGACACGGGATAATTCACCCCTCCACTTT. The genes are TRBV5-4 and TRBJ1-6, with a weak D call TRBD1 (6 bases). In germline, CDR1 is SGHNT, CDR2 YYREEE (reference sequence). The CDR3 is made up of 15 amino acids. Trimming left V 3 bases short and J 5 bases short, with 12 bases between. Full variable domain (rest looked up from reference TRBV5-4 and TRBJ1-6): ETGVTQSPTHLIKTRGQQVTLRCSSQSGHNTVSWYQQALGQGPQFIFQYYREEENGRGNFPPRFSGLQFPNYSSELNVNALELDDSALYLCASSSGTRDNSPLHFGNGTRLTVT.

The chain links TRBV29-1 to TRBJ2-7; 9 positions agree with TRBD1. V lost 0 bases to trimming and J lost 3 bases; unmatched junction nucleotides: 9. Germline V gene lookup returns CDR1 SQVTM and CDR2 ANQGSEA. The CDR3 contains 16 residues. CDR3 loop: CSVEDYSTGGNYEQYF. DNA of the CDR3: TGCAGCGTTGAAGATTACTCGACAGGGGGAAACTACGAGCAGTACTTC.

V gene TRBV5-1 combines with J gene TRBJ1-2; 8 bases agree with TRBD1. Trimming at V came to 7 bases and at J to 3 bases, leaving 8 bases not matched to a gene. CDR1 and CDR2 (germline): SGHRS, YFSETQ. The CDR3 extends over 14 amino acids. The CDR3 DNA sequence: TGCGCCAGCCACCTCGGGACAGGCGACTATGGCTACACCTTC. This translates into CASHLGTGDYGYTF.

The rearrangement joins TRBV3-1 to TRBJ2-3; 7 nucleotides align to TRBD1. Unmatched junction bases numbered 3, after V lost 4 bases and J lost 8 bases. The CDR3 is 12 residues long. Germline-derived CDR1 and CDR2 are LGHDT and YNNKEL (reference sequence). CDR3 DNA sequence: TGTGCCAGCAGCCTGGACAGGCTTACGCAGTATTTT. Its protein is CASSLDRLTQYF.

The chain is built from TRBV27 and TRBJ1-6, with D unclear. CDR1 and CDR2 (germline): MNHEY, SMNVEV (reference sequence). CDR3 length: 14 amino acids. The germline V and J ends were trimmed by 7 bases and 13 bases, with 20 bases remaining between them. The CDR3 region is CASTFSAGAQPLHF. DNA of the CDR3: TGTGCCAGCACCTTCTCTGCAGGAGCTCAGCCCCTCCACTTT.

This clonotype has only one observation. This chain links TRBV29-1 with TRBJ2-1; either TRBD1 or TRBD2 may supply D (5 bases each). Germline loops: CDR1 SQVTM, CDR2 ANQGSEA. V dropped 8 bases and J dropped 4 bases, with 18 bases sitting between them. This CDR3 spans 14 amino acids. The chain's CDR3 is CSYHGPGRYNEQFF. For the CDR3, the DNA is TGCAGCTATCATGGGCCAGGGAGATACAATGAGCAGTTCTTC.

The V call is TRBV24-1, the J call TRBJ1-1, with 8 bases that match TRBD1. Germline CDR1 is KGHDR and CDR2 is SFDVKD. Unmatched junction bases numbered 3, after V lost 7 bases and J lost 3 bases. The length of the CDR3 is 13 residues. CDR3: CATRDREYTEAFF. The CDR3 nucleotides are TGTGCCACCAGGGACAGGGAGTACACTGAAGCTTTCTTT.

J is TRBJ1-1 and V is TRBV20-1; D might be TRBD1 (5 bases). Germline V CDR1 and CDR2: DFQATT, SNEGSKA (reference sequence). V was trimmed by 4 bases and J by 0 bases, leaving 12 bases between them. CDR3 length: 14 amino acids. CDR3 nucleotide sequence: TGCAGTGCTACCCGGGACCTGATGAACACTGAAGCTTTCTTT. It translates to CSATRDLMNTEAFF.

This chain uses TRBV2 with TRBJ2-7; possible D gene TRBD1, 6 bases. The CDR3 loop spans 13 amino acids. V lost 0 bases and J 3 bases, leaving 6 bases between the germline ends. Per germline, CDR1 SNHLY and CDR2 FYNNEI. The CDR3 protein is CASSEADSYEQYF. The CDR3 DNA follows: TGTGCCAGCAGTGAAGCGGACAGCTACGAGCAGTACTTC.

V is TRBV5-1 and J is TRBJ2-7; D is perhaps TRBD1 (5 bases). Looked up from germline, CDR1 is SGHRS and CDR2 is YFSETQ. Deletions cut 1 base from V and 4 bases from J, with 12 bases between. The CDR3 contains 14 residues. Written as DNA, the CDR3 is TGCGCCAGCAGCTTGAGCCAGGGTAATTACGAGCAGTACTTC. Translation: CASSLSQGNYEQYF.

The V call is TRBV12-3 or TRBV12-4, the J call TRBJ1-2, with 9 nucleotides matching TRBD1. The CDR3 has 15 amino acids. V dropped 5 bases and J dropped 3; count of bases not matched to a gene: 7. The CDR3 bases are TGTGCCAGCAGTCCCGGGACAGGGAAGGACTATGGCTACACCTTC. As protein: CASSPGTGKDYGYTF.

The genes are TRBV6-2 or TRBV6-3 and TRBJ2-1; a possible D gene is TRBD2 (6 bases). Germline CDR1 and CDR2: MNHEY and SVGEGT. Trimming took off 7 bases at V and 7 bases at J, with 20 bases between the two ends. This CDR3 region has 15 residues. The CDR3: CASINPQTSQNEQFF. Written as DNA, the CDR3 is TGTGCCAGCATCAACCCACAGACTAGTCAAAATGAGCAGTTCTTC.

This clonotype has a single count. The chain couples TRBV7-2 to TRBJ2-7; TRBD1 agrees at 8 bases. Unmatched junction bases numbered 8, after V lost 4 bases and J lost 0 bases. Germline V gene data show CDR1 as SGHTA and CDR2 as FQGNSA. The CDR3 contains 16 residues. Here the CDR3 DNA reads TGTGCCAGCAGCTCCCTGGGACAGGACTACTCCTACGAGCAGTACTTC. Protein: CASSSLGQDYSYEQYF. Using reference TRBV7-2 and TRBJ2-7 for the parts outside the CDR3, the full variable domain is GAGVSQSPSNKVTEKGKDVELRCDPISGHTALYWYRQSLGQGLEFLIYFQGNSAPDKSGLPSDRFSAERTGGSVSTLTIQRTQQEDSAVYLCASSSLGQDYSYEQYFGPGTRLTVT.

This chain connects TRBV6-2 or TRBV6-3 to TRBJ2-5; 14 bases map to TRBD2. V was pared by 6 bases and J by 4 bases, with 1 base of the junction left unmatched. CDR3 size: 14 residues. Germline V gene lookup returns CDR1 MNHEY and CDR2 SVGEGT. Here the CDR3 reads CASRTSGGGETQYF. The DNA of the CDR3 is TGTGCCAGCAGGACTAGCGGGGGGGGAGAGACCCAGTACTTC.

CDR3 nucleotide sequence: TGTGCCAGCAGCGTAGGAGTTAACAGCGCAGGCCAAGAGACCCAGTACTTC. This encodes CASSVGVNSAGQETQYF. The chain carries TRBV9 and TRBJ2-5; D ambiguous. The CDR3 length is 17 residues. With 0 bases removed from V and 1 base from J, the gap between germline ends came to 16 bases. In germline, CDR1 is SGDLS, CDR2 YYNGEE.

J is TRBJ2-7 and V is TRBV7-6, with 8 bases lining up with TRBD2. J gave up 0 bases and V 5 bases, and 6 bases lay outside the gene matches. The CDR3 is 15 residues long. Germline CDR1 and CDR2: SGHVS and FNYEAQ. For the CDR3, the DNA is TGTGCCAGCAGCACCACAGCGGGGGCCTCCTACGAGCAGTACTTC. It encodes CASSTTAGASYEQYF.

The rearrangement links TRBV6-1 to TRBJ2-1; TRBD2 matches at 8 bases. The CDR3 runs to 15 residues. Germline-derived CDR1 and CDR2 are MNHNS and SASEGT. The trim removed 4 bases at V and 7 bases at J, leaving 9 bases unmatched. The CDR3 nucleotides read TGTGCCAGCAGTGCCGGAGGCGGGGGGAGGAATGAGCAGTTCTTC. It yields the protein CASSAGGGGRNEQFF.

J is TRBJ2-3 and V is TRBV25-1, with D unclear. Trimming stripped 2 bases from V and 0 bases from J, with 6 bases between. CDR3 length equals 14 residues. Germline V gene sequence: CDR1 MGHDK, CDR2 SYGVNS. CDR3 nucleotide sequence: TGTGCCAGCAGTGAAAGGGCTAGCACAGATACGCAGTATTTT. Protein sequence: CASSERASTDTQYF.

The J gene is TRBJ2-5, the V gene TRBV7-2, with TRBD1 as a possible D gene (5 bases). V dropped 5 bases and J dropped 5 bases, with 18 bases sitting between them. Germline V CDR1 and CDR2: SGHTA, FQGNSA. The CDR3 has 15 amino acids. In DNA form, the CDR3 reads TGTGCCAGCAGCGCGTATGGACAACAGTCTGAGACCCAGTACTTC. Translated, it gives CASSAYGQQSETQYF. The whole variable domain, remainder taken from reference TRBV7-2 and TRBJ2-5, is GAGVSQSPSNKVTEKGKDVELRCDPISGHTALYWYRQSLGQGLEFLIYFQGNSAPDKSGLPSDRFSAERTGGSVSTLTIQRTQQEDSAVYLCASSAYGQQSETQYFGPGTRLLVL.

This rearrangement joins TRBV3-1 to TRBJ2-3; TRBD2 matches at 7 bases. The CDR3 is 19 residues long. The germline gives CDR1 LGHDT, CDR2 YNNKEL (reference sequence). V trimming: 0 bases; J trimming: 3 bases; junction bases outside the gene matches: 15. CDR3 in amino acids: CASSQDLLGLAAGTDTQYF. The CDR3 bases are TGTGCCAGCAGCCAAGATCTTTTGGGGCTAGCGGCTGGTACAGATACGCAGTATTTT.

This chain joins TRBV4-3 and TRBJ2-5; possibly TRBD2 for D (5 bases). Germline CDR1 and CDR2: LGHNA and YSLEER. V shed 3 bases and J shed 7 bases, with 18 bases lying between them. The CDR3 sequence is 15 residues long. CDR3 nucleotides: TGCGCCAGCAGCCAGGACCTACTAGGTTCAGTGACCCAGTACTTC. It is translated as CASSQDLLGSVTQYF.

The V and J genes are TRBV15 and TRBJ2-5; TRBD1 aligns across 12 bases. The CDR3 loop spans 16 amino acids. In germline, CDR1 is LNHNV, CDR2 YYDKDF (reference sequence). V shed 5 bases, J shed 1 base, and the junction held 5 bases outside the gene matches. CDR3 region: CATSGGDRGLQETQYF. In DNA form, the CDR3 reads TGTGCCACCAGCGGCGGGGACAGGGGGCTCCAAGAGACCCAGTACTTC. The full variable domain, rest sourced from reference TRBV15 and TRBJ2-5, is DAMVIQNPRYQVTQFGKPVTLSCSQTLNHNVMYWYQQKSSQAPKLLFHYYDKDFNNEADTPDNFQSRRPNTSFCFLDIRSPGLGDTAMYLCATSGGDRGLQETQYFGPGTRLLVL.